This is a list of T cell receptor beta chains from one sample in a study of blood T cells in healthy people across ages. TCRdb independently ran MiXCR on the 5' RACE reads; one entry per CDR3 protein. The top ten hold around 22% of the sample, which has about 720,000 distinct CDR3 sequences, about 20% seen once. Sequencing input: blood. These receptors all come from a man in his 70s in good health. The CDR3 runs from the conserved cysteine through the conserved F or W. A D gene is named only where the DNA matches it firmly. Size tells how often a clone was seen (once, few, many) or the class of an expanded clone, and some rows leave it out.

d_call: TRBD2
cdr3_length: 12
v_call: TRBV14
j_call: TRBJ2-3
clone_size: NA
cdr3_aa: CASSQTSVWQYF
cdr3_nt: TGTGCCAGCAGCCAGACTAGCGTATGGCAGTATTTT

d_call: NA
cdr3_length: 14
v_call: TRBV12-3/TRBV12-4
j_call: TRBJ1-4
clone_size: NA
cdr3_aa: CASSFFPNNEKLFF
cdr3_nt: TGTGCCAGCAGTTTCTTCCCTAATAATGAAAAACTGTTTTTT

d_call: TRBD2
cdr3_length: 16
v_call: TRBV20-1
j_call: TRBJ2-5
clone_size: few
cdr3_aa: CSATGLAGGRKETQYF
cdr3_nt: TGCAGTGCCACCGGACTAGCGGGGGGAAGGAAAGAGACCCAGTACTTC

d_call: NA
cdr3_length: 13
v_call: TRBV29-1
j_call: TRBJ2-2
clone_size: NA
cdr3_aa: CSVAGTALGELFF
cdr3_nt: TGCAGCGTCGCCGGGACCGCGCTCGGGGAGCTGTTTTTT

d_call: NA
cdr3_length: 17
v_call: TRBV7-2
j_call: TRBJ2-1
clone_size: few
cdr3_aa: CASSLGVLAGRHNEQFF
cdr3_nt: TGTGCCAGCAGCTTAGGAGTTCTAGCTGGCAGACACAATGAGCAGTTCTTC

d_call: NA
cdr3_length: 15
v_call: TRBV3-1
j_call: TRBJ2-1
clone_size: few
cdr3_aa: CASSLNWGGSNEQFF
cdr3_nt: TGTGCCAGCAGCCTTAACTGGGGTGGCTCCAATGAGCAGTTCTTC

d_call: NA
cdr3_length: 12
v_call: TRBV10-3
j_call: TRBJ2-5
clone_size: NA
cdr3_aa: CAIKDTQETQYF
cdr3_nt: TGTGCCATCAAGGATACCCAAGAGACCCAGTACTTC

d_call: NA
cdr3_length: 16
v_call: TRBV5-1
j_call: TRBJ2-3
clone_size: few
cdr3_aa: CASSWGTRISTDTQYF
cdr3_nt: TGCGCCAGCAGCTGGGGGACTCGAATTAGCACAGATACGCAGTATTTT

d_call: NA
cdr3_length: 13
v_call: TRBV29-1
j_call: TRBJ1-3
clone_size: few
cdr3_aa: CSVGAGDGNTIYF
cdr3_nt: TGCAGCGTTGGGGCTGGGGACGGAAACACCATATATTTT

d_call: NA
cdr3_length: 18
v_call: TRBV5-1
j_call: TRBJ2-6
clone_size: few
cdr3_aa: CASSPIPGQPSGANVLTF
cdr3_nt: TGCGCCAGCAGCCCGATACCGGGACAACCCTCTGGGGCCAACGTCCTGACTTTC

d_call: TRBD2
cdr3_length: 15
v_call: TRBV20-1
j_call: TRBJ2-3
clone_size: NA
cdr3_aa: CSASASGGGTDTQYF
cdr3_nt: TGCAGTGCTAGTGCTAGCGGAGGTGGTACAGATACGCAGTATTTT

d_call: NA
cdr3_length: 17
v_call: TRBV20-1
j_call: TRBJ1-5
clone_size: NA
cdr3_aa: CSARVGSGVGSNQPQHF
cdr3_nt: TGCAGTGCTAGAGTGGGATCGGGGGTTGGTAGCAATCAGCCCCAGCATTTT

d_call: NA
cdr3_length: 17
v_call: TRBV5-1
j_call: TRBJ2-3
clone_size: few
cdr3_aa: CASSLGAKTGGTDTQYF
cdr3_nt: TGCGCCAGCAGCTTGGGCGCGAAGACGGGGGGCACAGATACGCAGTATTTT

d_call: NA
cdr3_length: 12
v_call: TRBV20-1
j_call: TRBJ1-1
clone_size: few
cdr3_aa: CSARDPDTEAFF
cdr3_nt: TGCAGTGCTAGAGATCCCGACACTGAAGCTTTCTTT

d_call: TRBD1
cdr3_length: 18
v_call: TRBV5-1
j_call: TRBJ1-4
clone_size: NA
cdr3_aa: CAGSSGYARQGGSEKLFF
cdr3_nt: TGCGCCGGCAGCTCGGGATACGCTCGACAGGGGGGCAGTGAAAAACTGTTTTTT

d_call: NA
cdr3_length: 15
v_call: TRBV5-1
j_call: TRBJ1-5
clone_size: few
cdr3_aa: CASSLELLSNQPQHF
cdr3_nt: TGCGCCAGCAGCTTGGAATTACTCAGCAATCAGCCCCAGCATTTT

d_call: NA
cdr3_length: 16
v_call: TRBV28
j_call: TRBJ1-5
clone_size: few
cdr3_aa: CASSLYAAGHNQPQHF
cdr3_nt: TGTGCCAGCAGTTTATATGCGGCAGGGCACAATCAGCCCCAGCATTTT

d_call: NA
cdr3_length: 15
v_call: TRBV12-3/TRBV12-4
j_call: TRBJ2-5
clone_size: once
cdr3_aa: CASSPPGTGKETQYF
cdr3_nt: TGTGCCAGCAGTCCACCCGGGACGGGTAAAGAGACCCAGTACTTC

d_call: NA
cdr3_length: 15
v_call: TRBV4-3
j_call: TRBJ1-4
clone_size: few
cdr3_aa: CASSPQTGRDEKLFF
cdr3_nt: TGCGCCAGCAGCCCCCAGACTGGGCGGGATGAAAAACTGTTTTTT

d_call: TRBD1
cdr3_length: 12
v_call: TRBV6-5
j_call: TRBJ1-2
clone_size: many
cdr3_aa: CASSRQGHGYTF
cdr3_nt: TGTGCCAGCTCTCGACAGGGTCATGGCTACACCTTC

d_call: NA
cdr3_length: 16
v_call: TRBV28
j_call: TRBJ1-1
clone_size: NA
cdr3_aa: CASRDSFRGLNTEAFF
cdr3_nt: TGTGCCAGCAGAGACTCTTTCAGGGGATTGAACACTGAAGCTTTCTTT

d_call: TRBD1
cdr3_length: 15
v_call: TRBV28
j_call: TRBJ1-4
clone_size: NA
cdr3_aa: CASSTTGQGGEKLFF
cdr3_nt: TGTGCCAGCAGTACCACGGGACAGGGGGGCGAAAAACTGTTTTTT

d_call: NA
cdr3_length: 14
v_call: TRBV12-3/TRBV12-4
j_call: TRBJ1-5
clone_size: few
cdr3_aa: CASTPTYSNQPQHF
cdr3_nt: TGTGCCAGCACCCCAACTTATTCCAATCAGCCCCAGCATTTT

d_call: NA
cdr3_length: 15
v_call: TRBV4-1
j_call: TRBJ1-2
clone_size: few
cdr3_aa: CASSQGMGLNYGYTF
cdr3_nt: TGCGCCAGCAGCCAAGGAATGGGGCTTAACTATGGCTACACCTTC

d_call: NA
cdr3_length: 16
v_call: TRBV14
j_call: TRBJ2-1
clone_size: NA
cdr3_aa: CASSHSGGDSYNEQFF
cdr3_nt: TGTGCCAGCAGCCATTCCGGTGGGGACTCCTACAATGAGCAGTTCTTC

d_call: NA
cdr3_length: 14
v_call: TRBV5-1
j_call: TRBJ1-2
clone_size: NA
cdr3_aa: CASSLDGGNSGYTF
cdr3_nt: TGCGCCAGCAGCTTGGACGGGGGGAATAGCGGCTACACCTTC

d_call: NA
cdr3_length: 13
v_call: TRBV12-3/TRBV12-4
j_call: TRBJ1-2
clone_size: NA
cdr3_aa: CASSLGPEAGYTF
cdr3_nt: TGTGCCAGCAGTTTAGGTCCGGAGGCTGGCTACACCTTC

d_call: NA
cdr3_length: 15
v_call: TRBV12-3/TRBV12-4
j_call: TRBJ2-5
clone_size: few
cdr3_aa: CASSPGARFQETQYF
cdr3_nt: TGTGCCAGCAGTCCCGGGGCACGGTTCCAAGAGACCCAGTACTTC

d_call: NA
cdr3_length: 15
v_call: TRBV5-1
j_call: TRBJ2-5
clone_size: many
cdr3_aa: CASSFSAVEKETQYF
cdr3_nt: TGCGCCAGCAGCTTTTCGGCGGTAGAGAAGGAGACCCAGTACTTC

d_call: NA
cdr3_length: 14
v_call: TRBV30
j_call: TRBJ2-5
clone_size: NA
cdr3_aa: CAWSVRDPVETQYF
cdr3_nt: TGTGCCTGGAGTGTAAGGGATCCCGTGGAGACCCAGTACTTC

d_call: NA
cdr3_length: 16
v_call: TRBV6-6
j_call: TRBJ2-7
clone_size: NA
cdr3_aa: CASSSHFGGDSYEQYF
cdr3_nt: TGTGCCAGCAGCTCCCACTTCGGGGGAGACTCCTACGAGCAGTACTTC

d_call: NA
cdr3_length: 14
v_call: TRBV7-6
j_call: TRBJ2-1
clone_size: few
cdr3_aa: CASSDPYGNNEQFF
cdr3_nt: TGTGCCAGCAGCGACCCCTATGGCAACAATGAGCAGTTCTTC

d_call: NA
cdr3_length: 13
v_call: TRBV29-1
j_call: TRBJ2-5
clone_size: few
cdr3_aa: CSVGPTGEVTQYF
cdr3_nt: TGCAGCGTTGGCCCTACAGGGGAGGTGACCCAGTACTTC

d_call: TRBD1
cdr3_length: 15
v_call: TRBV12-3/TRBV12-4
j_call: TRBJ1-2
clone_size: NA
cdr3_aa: CASSSPQGADYGYTF
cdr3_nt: TGTGCCAGCAGTTCGCCACAGGGGGCGGACTATGGCTACACCTTC

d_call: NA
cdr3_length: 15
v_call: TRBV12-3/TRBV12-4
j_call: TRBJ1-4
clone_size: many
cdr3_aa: CASSLRGVGNEKLFF
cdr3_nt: TGTGCCAGCAGTTTACGCGGGGTTGGGAATGAAAAACTGTTTTTT

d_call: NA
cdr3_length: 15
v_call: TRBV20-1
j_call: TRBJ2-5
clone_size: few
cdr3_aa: CSARNGVSDQETQYF
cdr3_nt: TGCAGTGCTAGAAATGGAGTCTCCGATCAAGAGACCCAGTACTTC

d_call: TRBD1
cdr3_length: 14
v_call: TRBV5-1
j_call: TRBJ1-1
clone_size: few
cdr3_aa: CASSPQGPNTEAFF
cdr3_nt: TGCGCCAGCAGCCCACAGGGGCCGAACACTGAAGCTTTCTTT

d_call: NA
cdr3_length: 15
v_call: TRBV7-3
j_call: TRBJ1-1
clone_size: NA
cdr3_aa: CASSLTQLENTEAFF
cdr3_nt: TGTGCCAGCAGCTTAACACAGTTAGAGAACACTGAAGCTTTCTTT

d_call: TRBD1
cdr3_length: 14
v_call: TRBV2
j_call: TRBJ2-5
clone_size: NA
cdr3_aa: CASSVKRDRLHQYF
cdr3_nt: TGTGCCAGCAGTGTAAAACGGGACAGGTTACACCAGTACTTC

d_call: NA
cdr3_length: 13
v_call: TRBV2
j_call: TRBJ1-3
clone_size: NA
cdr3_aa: CASRDHTTDTIYF
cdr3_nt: TGTGCCAGCAGAGACCACACCACAGACACCATATATTTT

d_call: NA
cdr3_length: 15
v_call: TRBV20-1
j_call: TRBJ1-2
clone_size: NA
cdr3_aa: CSASEEMALNYGYTF
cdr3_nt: TGCAGTGCTAGCGAAGAGATGGCATTGAACTATGGCTACACCTTC